The 16 T cell receptor beta chains below come from one sample, sequenced in a study of response to subunit inactivated influenza vaccine. TCRdb reprocessed the RT-PCR reads with MiXCR, giving one entry per CDR3 protein. The profile covers about 500,000 distinct CDR3 sequences, with 16% appearing a single time and 3% taken by the ten largest. This specimen consisted of CD4+ T cells sorted from PBMCs, obtained roughly 24 months after vaccination. All receptors come from a man between 50 and 69 years old who received an inactivated influenza vaccine.

The V call is TRBV10-2, the J call TRBJ2-7; possible D gene TRBD1, 5 bases. Trimming removed 4 bases from V and 4 bases from J, with 17 bases in between. CDR3 size: 15 residues. Germline values: CDR1 WSHSY, CDR2 SAAADI. The CDR3 is CASSAQMAGPYEQYF. The CDR3 DNA is TGCGCCAGCAGTGCCCAGATGGCAGGGCCTTACGAGCAGTACTTC.

This clonotype was picked up a small number of times. The chain employs TRBV12-3 or TRBV12-4 and TRBJ1-5; weak D call: TRBD1 (5 bases). The V gene lost 8 bases and the J gene lost 4 bases, with 15 bases spanning the gap. This CDR3 comprises 14 residues. The CDR3 bases are TGTGCCAGCGCCGGGACGGAGGCTAATCAGCCCCAGCATTTT. The encoded protein is CASAGTEANQPQHF.

A few counts support this clonotype. J is TRBJ2-1 and V is TRBV7-2; perhaps TRBD1 as D (5 bases). Germline CDR1 is SGHTA and CDR2 is FQGNSA. V shed 2 bases and J shed 2 bases, with 10 bases lying between them. The CDR3 is made up of 15 amino acids. Written as DNA, the CDR3 is TGTGCCAGCAGCTTAAGTGGGGCCGCCTACAATGAGCAGTTCTTC. Protein: CASSLSGAAYNEQFF.

This clonotype was picked up many times. The chain links TRBV12-3 or TRBV12-4 to TRBJ2-2, with 9 bases that match TRBD2. This CDR3 spans 15 amino acids. V was pared by 6 bases and J by 5 bases, with 7 bases of the junction left unmatched. This CDR3 is CASSTTSGFTGELFF. CDR3 DNA: TGTGCCAGCAGCACGACTAGCGGATTTACCGGGGAGCTGTTTTTT.

This sequence joins TRBV5-1 and TRBJ2-2; 9 bases map to TRBD1. Trimming at V came to 5 bases and at J to 4 bases, leaving 6 bases not matched to a gene. Germline assignment: CDR1 SGHRS and CDR2 YFSETQ. This CDR3 has 15 amino acids. In DNA form, the CDR3 reads TGCGCCAGCAGAGCCGGGACAGGGTCCACCGGGGAGCTGTTTTTT. Encoded protein: CASRAGTGSTGELFF. Full variable domain (remainder filled in from reference TRBV5-1 and TRBJ2-2): KAGVTQTPRYLIKTRGQQVTLSCSPISGHRSVSWYQQTPGQGLQFLFEYFSETQRNKGNFPGRFSGRQFSNSRSEMNVSTLELGDSALYLCASRAGTGSTGELFFGEGSRLTVL.

This chain links TRBV10-3 with TRBJ2-5, with D possibly being TRBD1 (5 bases). V lost 3 bases and J 9 bases, leaving 11 bases between the germline ends. The CDR3 contains 12 residues. Germline V gives CDR1 ENHRY, CDR2 SYGVKD. CDR3 in DNA: TGTGCCATCAGTGATGGGGCCGCGGCCCAGTACTTC. Its translation: CAISDGAAAQYF.

The rearrangement links TRBV20-1 to TRBJ2-3, with 14 bases that match TRBD2. The CDR3 is made up of 16 amino acids. With 4 bases clipped from V and 5 bases from J, the junction kept 8 bases outside the gene matches. CDR1 is DFQATT, CDR2 SNEGSKA, per germline (reference sequence). CDR3 nucleotide sequence: TGCAGTGCTACAAGACTAGCGGGAGGGCCAATAGATACGCAGTATTTT. Translating gives CSATRLAGGPIDTQYF.

In its sample, this clonotype was seen once. The gene calls are TRBV4-1 and TRBJ2-5; TRBD2 agrees at 10 bases. The CDR3 loop spans 16 amino acids. V shed 2 bases, J shed 3 bases, and the junction held 6 bases outside the gene matches. Germline V lookup: CDR1 MGHRA, CDR2 YSYEKL. The CDR3 sequence is CASSQQLAGLEETQYF. CDR3 in DNA: TGCGCCAGCAGCCAACAACTAGCGGGGCTGGAAGAGACCCAGTACTTC.

J is TRBJ1-2 and V is TRBV29-1, with 7 bases matching TRBD1. Germline CDR1 reads SQVTM; CDR2 reads ANQGSEA. With 2 bases clipped from V and 7 bases from J, the junction kept 7 bases outside the gene matches. The CDR3 sequence is 13 residues long. In DNA form, the CDR3 reads TGCAGCGTTGAAAGACAGGGTGGCGGTGGCTACACCTTC. Protein sequence: CSVERQGGGGYTF.

This clonotype appeared a few times. The rearrangement uses TRBV20-1 and TRBJ2-7; a possible D gene is TRBD2 (5 bases). The germline gives CDR1 DFQATT, CDR2 SNEGSKA (reference sequence). This CDR3 is built from 14 residues. V gave up 1 base and J gave up 6 bases, with 16 bases separating them. CDR3 sequence (DNA): TGCAGTGCTAGAGGGTTGGAGGTTTTTGTCGAGCAGTACTTC. Its protein is CSARGLEVFVEQYF.

This clonotype was seen at least ten times. This chain connects TRBV25-1 to TRBJ2-7; the D call may be TRBD1 or TRBD2 (7 bases each). The CDR3 runs to 13 residues. V gave up 11 bases and J gave up 0 bases, with 14 bases separating them. CDR1 and CDR2 (germline): MGHDK, SYGVNS. For the CDR3, the DNA is TGTGCCGCCAGGGGGGGTGGCTCCTACGAGCAGTACTTC. This translates into CAARGGGSYEQYF.

Comments on this clonotype: A junction end diverges from the germline sequence, so it may reflect a read error. CDR3 loop: CVSSRGLQSTDTQYF. DNA for the CDR3: TGTGTCAGCAGCCGAGGACTCCAGAGCACAGATACGCAGTATTTT. The gene calls are TRBV7-2 and TRBJ2-3, with a possible D match to TRBD2 (5 bases). This CDR3 region has 15 residues. Germline-derived CDR1 and CDR2 are SGHTA and FQGNSA.

The genes are TRBV6-1 and TRBJ2-7; 7 bases line up with TRBD2. The CDR3 is 13 amino acids. Germline lookup yields CDR1 MNHNS and CDR2 SASEGT. The J segment lost 4 bases and the V segment lost 6 bases, leaving 6 bases of the junction unmatched. CDR3: CASRAGVRYEQYF. The CDR3 DNA is TGTGCCAGCAGGGCGGGAGTTCGATACGAGCAGTACTTC.

This clonotype showed up just a few times. J is TRBJ1-1 and V is TRBV20-1; possible D gene TRBD1, 6 bases. There are 13 residues in the CDR3. Germline V gene sequence: CDR1 DFQATT, CDR2 SNEGSKA (reference sequence). The V end was cut by 0 bases, the J end by 4 bases, with 9 bases between. The CDR3 DNA reads TGCAGTGCTAGAGATGTAGGGGGCACTGAAGCTTTCTTT. Protein sequence: CSARDVGGTEAFF.

The chain is built from TRBV18 and TRBJ2-5; no firm D call. The V gene lost 6 bases and the J gene lost 2 bases, with 22 bases spanning the gap. The CDR3 runs 17 residues. Germline CDR1 KGHSH, CDR2 LQKENI. CDR3 nucleotide sequence: TGTGCCAGCTCTCCTAAGATGCTGATAAATTCTCAAGAGACCCAGTACTTC. Translation: CASSPKMLINSQETQYF.

This clonotype was seen more than once but under ten times. V and J are TRBV7-3 and TRBJ2-2; possibly TRBD1 for D (5 bases). V lost 5 bases and J lost 6, with 10 bases in between. This CDR3 has 13 amino acids. CDR1 is SGHTA and CDR2 is FQGTGA in the germline V gene. The CDR3 DNA follows: TGTGCCAGCAGCGTCGAAGGGGCCGGGGAGCTGTTTTTT. Its translation is CASSVEGAGELFF.